This record covers a single TCR beta chain. Its antigen is unidentified. Germline CDR1 reads GTSNPN; CDR2 reads SVGIG (reference sequence). The ends were cut back, 1 base at V and 9 bases at J, with 10 bases in the middle. The CDR3 runs 12 residues. Generated by immunoSEQ multiplex PCR, the TCRdb table keeps only in-frame clones and is missing some. The sample holds about 34,000 clones, 85% to 90% seen once. This specimen belongs to a study of regulatory dendritic cells for organ transplantation. Whole-study findings and limits: Mature dendritic cells appeared to drive more memory CD8+ clonal expansion than regulatory ones. Naive T cells showed high diversity, memory cells less, memory CD8+ least.

FACS sorted CD4+ or CD8+ T cells into CD45RA+ naive and CD45RO+ memory. This TCR was sampled from a human donor in good health. The chain combines TRBV30 with TRBJ2-1; D remains ambiguous. Sequenced material: naive CD4+ T cells from blood. Subset reported: CD45RA+ naive T cells. The CDR3: CAWSGNSREQFF. The CDR3 nucleotides are TGTGCCTGGAGTGGGAACAGCCGTGAGCAGTTCTTC.